These 6 T cell receptor beta chains were all obtained from the same sample, sequenced in a study of blood T cells in healthy people across ages. The second PCR ran roughly 6 to 11 cycles with a sample-barcoded 5' primer and J-beta primers. TCRdb re-analysed the 5' RACE reads in MiXCR, keeping a single row per CDR3 protein. In the table there are 1,100,000 or so distinct CDR3 sequences, 40% to 45% of which are singletons. Sequenced input: blood. These receptors were taken from a woman aged 55-69 years in good health.

The rearrangement joins TRBV28 to TRBJ2-3, with 10 bases fitting TRBD2. Trimming removed 2 bases from V and 5 bases from J; junction bases left unmatched: 7. This CDR3 contains 16 residues. Germline V gene lookup returns CDR1 MDHEN and CDR2 SYDVKM. The CDR3 reads CASSLASGRAVDTQYF. CDR3 sequence (DNA): TGTGCCAGCAGTTTAGCCAGCGGGAGGGCCGTAGATACGCAGTATTTT.

The V and J genes are TRBV25-1 and TRBJ1-4, with a possible D match to TRBD1 (5 bases). CDR3 size: 16 residues. CDR1 and CDR2 from the germline V gene are MGHDK and SYGVNS. Trimming left V 3 bases short and J 7 bases short, with 18 bases between. The CDR3 spells CASSDPELLRGEKLFF. CDR3 nucleotide sequence: TGTGCCAGCAGTGATCCCGAGCTTCTAAGGGGTGAAAAACTGTTTTTT.

Notes on this clonotype: The junction shows a germline mismatch at one end, possibly a read error. The chain uses TRBV11-2 and TRBJ2-5, with D perhaps matching TRBD2 (5 bases). The J call is uncertain, as TRBJ2-7 better fits the DNA end. CDR3 length: 13 residues. Germline CDR1 and CDR2: SGHAT and FQNNGV. The CDR3 DNA sequence: TGTGTCAGCAGCGAACTAGTTAGCTACGAGCAGTACTTC. Its protein is CVSSELVSYEQYF.

V is TRBV6-5 and J is TRBJ2-3; a weak D match, TRBD2 (6 bases). The CDR3 has 14 amino acids. The ends were cut back, 4 bases at V and 5 bases at J, with 13 bases in the middle. Germline V gene data show CDR1 as MNHEY and CDR2 as SVGAGI. The CDR3 DNA reads as TGTGCCAGCAGTTTGGAGTGGGGAGGAGATACGCAGTATTTT. It specifies CASSLEWGGDTQYF.

For the CDR3, the DNA is TGTGCCAGCGCGACAGGGACCAACGTCCTGACTTTC. This translates into CASATGTNVLTF. V usage is TRBV6-1 and J usage is TRBJ2-6; TRBD1 matches at 7 bases. Germline V gene sequence: CDR1 MNHNS, CDR2 SASEGT. V lost 8 bases, J lost 8 bases, and 3 bases stayed unmatched. The CDR3 spans 12 residues.

This clonotype came up a few times. This chain joins TRBV20-1 and TRBJ2-7, with 7 nucleotides matching TRBD2. CDR1 is DFQATT, CDR2 SNEGSKA, per germline (reference sequence). The CDR3 consists of 15 residues. V lost 6 bases to trimming and J lost 0 bases; unmatched junction nucleotides: 11. The DNA for the CDR3 is TGCAGTGCGGGCCTAGCGGATTTCAGCTCCTACGAGCAGTACTTC. Its protein product is CSAGLADFSSYEQYF.